This T cell receptor (beta chain) was retrieved from a study of blood T cell repertoires in COVID-19. Study in general: The United States, Italy and Spain supplied acute and convalescent COVID-19 samples. Sample material is recorded as cDNA or gDNA derived from T cells, B-cell-depleted T cells, or PBMCs.

This clone was observed a handful of times. Study processing details: Amplification of reference gene primers was used by the study to estimate nucleated cell counts. This table comes from immunoSEQ multiplex PCR, and its TCRdb copy is limited to in-frame clones, with some not included. That table furnishes V, J and clone size, whereas the DNA furnished D and trimming. The sample includes approximately 210,000 clones, approximately 85% of them seen just once. Trimming shortened V by 4 bases and J by 5 bases, and 15 bases separated the two germline ends. The CDR3 is made up of 14 amino acids. The germline gives CDR1 SGHNT, CDR2 YYREEE (reference sequence).

This clonotype originated in a woman aged 50 to 60 with active or convalescent COVID-19. This sequence joins TRBV5-4 and TRBJ1-1; possibly TRBD1 for D (5 bases). The specimen was peripheral blood. The CDR3 reads CASSPQGTVTEAFF. For the CDR3, the DNA is TGTGCCAGCAGCCCCCAGGGAACAGTTACTGAAGCTTTCTTT.